This T cell receptor beta chain came from a study of shared clonotypes between healthy human individuals. Overall study results and limits: The authors expected sequencing depth to affect clonotype sharing among donors.

Genomic DNA per cell subset filled all wells of several immunoSEQ plates. The protocol was immunoSEQ multiplex PCR, while the TCRdb copy is restricted to in-frame clones and leaves out a portion. The sample has 2 million to 2.5 million clones; 85% to 95% are singletons. A note on this clone: The antigen remains unidentified. The sample contains more than one DNA sequence encoding this CDR3.

With V trimmed by 4 bases and J by 7 bases, 4 bases remained unmatched. The CDR3 is 14 residues long. Germline V gene sequence: CDR1 SGHRS, CDR2 YFSETQ. Sequenced sample: naive CD4+ T cells from PBMCs. Documented subset: CD45RA+ positively selected. The rearrangement joins TRBV5-1 to TRBJ1-4, with 10 bases lining up with TRBD1. This TCR came from a young man in good health. Some clones in this sample may be carry-over from other donors' samples. The CDR3 here is CASSPGQGVEKLFF. CDR3 coding DNA: TGCGCCAGCAGCCCTGGACAGGGGGTTGAAAAACTGTTTTTT.